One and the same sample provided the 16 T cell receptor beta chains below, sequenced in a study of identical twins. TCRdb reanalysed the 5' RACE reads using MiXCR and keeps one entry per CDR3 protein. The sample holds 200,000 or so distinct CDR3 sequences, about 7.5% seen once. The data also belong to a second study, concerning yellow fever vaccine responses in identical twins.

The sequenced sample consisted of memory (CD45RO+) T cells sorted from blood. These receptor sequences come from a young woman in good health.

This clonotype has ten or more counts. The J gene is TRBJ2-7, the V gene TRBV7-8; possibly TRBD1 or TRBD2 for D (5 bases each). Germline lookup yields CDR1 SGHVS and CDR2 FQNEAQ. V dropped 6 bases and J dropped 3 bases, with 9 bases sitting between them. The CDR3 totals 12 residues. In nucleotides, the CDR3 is TGTGCCAGCAGGAGGGACCTCTACGAGCAGTACTTC. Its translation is CASRRDLYEQYF.

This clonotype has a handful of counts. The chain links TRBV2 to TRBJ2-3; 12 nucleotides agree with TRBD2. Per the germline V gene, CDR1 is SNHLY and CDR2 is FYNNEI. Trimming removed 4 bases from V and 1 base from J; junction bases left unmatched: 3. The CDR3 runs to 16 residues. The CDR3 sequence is CASSGLAGARTDTQYF. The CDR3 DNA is TGTGCCAGCAGTGGACTAGCGGGGGCCCGCACAGATACGCAGTATTTT.

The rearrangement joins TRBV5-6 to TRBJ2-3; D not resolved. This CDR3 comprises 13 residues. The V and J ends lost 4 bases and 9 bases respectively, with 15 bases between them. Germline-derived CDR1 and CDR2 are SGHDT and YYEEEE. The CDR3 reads CASSPGLVRTQYF. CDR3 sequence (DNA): TGTGCCAGCAGCCCCGGGCTAGTGAGGACGCAGTATTTT. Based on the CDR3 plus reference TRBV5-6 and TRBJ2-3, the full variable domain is DAGVTQSPTHLIKTRGQQVTLRCSPKSGHDTVSWYQQALGQGPQFIFQYYEEEERQRGNFPDRFSGHQFPNYSSELNVNALLLGDSALYLCASSPGLVRTQYFGPGTRLTVL.

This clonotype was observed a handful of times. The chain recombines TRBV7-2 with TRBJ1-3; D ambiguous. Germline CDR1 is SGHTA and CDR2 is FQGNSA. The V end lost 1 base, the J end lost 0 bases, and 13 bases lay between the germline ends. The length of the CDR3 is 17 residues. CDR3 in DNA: TGTGCCAGCAGCTTAGGGGGTCTACACCTCTCTGGAAACACCATATATTTT. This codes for CASSLGGLHLSGNTIYF.

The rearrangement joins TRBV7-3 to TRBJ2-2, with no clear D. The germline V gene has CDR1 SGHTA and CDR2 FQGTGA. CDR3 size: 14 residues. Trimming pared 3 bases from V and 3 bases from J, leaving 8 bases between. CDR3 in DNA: TGTGCCAGCAGCTTTACAAGGGACACCGGGGAGCTGTTTTTT. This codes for CASSFTRDTGELFF.

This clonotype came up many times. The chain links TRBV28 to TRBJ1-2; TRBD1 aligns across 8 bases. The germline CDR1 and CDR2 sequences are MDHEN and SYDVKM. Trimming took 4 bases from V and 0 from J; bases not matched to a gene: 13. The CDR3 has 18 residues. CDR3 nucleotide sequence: TGTGCCAGCAGTTCCTCCACCGGACAGGGAAACTCTAACTATGGCTACACCTTC. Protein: CASSSSTGQGNSNYGYTF.

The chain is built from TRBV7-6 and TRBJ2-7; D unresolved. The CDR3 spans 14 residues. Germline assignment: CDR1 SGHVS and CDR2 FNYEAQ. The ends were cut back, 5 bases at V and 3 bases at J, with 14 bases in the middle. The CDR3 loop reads CASSPPFFLYEQYF. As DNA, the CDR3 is TGTGCCAGCAGCCCGCCCTTTTTTCTCTACGAGCAGTACTTC.

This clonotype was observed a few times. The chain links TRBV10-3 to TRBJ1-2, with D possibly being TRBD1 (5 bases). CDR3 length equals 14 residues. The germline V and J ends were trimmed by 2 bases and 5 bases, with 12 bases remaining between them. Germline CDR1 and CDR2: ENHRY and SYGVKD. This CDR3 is CAISERGRGYGYTF. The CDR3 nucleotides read TGTGCCATCAGTGAGAGGGGCCGGGGGTATGGCTACACCTTC.

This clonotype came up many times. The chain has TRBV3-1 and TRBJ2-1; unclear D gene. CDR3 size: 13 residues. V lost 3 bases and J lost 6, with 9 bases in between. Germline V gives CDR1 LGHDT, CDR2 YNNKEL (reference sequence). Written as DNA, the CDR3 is TGTGCCAGCAGCCAGGCACTCCCCAATGAGCAGTTCTTC. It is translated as CASSQALPNEQFF.

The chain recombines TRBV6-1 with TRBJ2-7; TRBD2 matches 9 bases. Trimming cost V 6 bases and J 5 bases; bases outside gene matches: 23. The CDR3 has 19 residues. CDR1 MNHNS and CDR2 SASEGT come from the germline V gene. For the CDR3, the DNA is TGTGCCAGCAGCCACCGGAAGAGCCGAGTTGCGGGAGGGCCCCACGAGCAGTACTTC. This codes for CASSHRKSRVAGGPHEQYF.

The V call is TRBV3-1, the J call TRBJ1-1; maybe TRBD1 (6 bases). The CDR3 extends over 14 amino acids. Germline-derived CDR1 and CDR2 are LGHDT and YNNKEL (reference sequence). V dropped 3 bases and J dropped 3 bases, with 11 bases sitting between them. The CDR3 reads CASSHSTGHTEAFF. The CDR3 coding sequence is TGTGCCAGCAGCCACTCGACAGGACACACTGAAGCTTTCTTT.

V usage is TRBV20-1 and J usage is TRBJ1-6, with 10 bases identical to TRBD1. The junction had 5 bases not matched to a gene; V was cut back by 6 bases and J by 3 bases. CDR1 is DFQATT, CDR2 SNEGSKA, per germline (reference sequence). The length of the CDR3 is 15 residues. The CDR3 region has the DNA TGCAGTGCCCGGGACAGGGGCTACTATAATTCACCCCTCCACTTT. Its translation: CSARDRGYYNSPLHF.

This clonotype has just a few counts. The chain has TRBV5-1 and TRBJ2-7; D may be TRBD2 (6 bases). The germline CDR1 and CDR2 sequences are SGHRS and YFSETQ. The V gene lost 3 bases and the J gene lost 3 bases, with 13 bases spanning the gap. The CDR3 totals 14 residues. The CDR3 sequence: CASSSVLADYEQYF. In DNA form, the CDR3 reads TGCGCCAGCAGCTCGGTCTTAGCGGACTACGAGCAGTACTTC.

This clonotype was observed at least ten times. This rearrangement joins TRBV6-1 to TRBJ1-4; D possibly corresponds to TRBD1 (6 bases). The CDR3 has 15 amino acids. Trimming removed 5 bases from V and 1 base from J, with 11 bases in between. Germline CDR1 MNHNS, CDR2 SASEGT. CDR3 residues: CASSLQGITNEKLFF. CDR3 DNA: TGTGCCAGCAGTCTCCAGGGGATAACTAATGAAAAACTGTTTTTT.

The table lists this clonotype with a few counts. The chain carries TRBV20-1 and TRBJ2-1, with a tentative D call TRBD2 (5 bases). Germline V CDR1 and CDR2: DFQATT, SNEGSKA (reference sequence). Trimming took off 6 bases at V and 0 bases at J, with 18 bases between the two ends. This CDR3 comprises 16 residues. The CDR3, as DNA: TGCAGTGCCGGGGAAGGGAGCCCGAGCTCCTACAATGAGCAGTTCTTC. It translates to CSAGEGSPSSYNEQFF.

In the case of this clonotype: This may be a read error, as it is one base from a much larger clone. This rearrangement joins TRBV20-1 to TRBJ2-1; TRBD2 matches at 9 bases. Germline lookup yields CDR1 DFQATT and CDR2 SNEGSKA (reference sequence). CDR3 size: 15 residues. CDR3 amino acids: CIARESGGSYNEQFF. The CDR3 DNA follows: TGCATTGCTAGAGAGAGCGGGGGGTCCTACAATGAGCAGTTCTTC.